The clone carrying this T cell receptor beta chain has a single count. The table came from immunoSEQ multiplex PCR; TCRdb's copy has only in-frame clones and leaves some out. The sample yields roughly 120,000 clones, roughly 88% seen once. CDR1 and CDR2 from the germline V gene are MDHEN and SYDVKM. The CDR3 totals 12 residues. Trimming took off 8 bases at V and 6 bases at J, with 11 bases between the two ends. This sample stems from a study of control samples from healthy donors and cancer patients. The chain carries TRBV28 and TRBJ1-5; a possible D gene is TRBD1 (6 bases). Sequences were obtained from blood. This clonotype was obtained from a man in his fifties in good health. CDR3 region: CASGTGFQPQHF. The CDR3 DNA reads as TGTGCCAGCGGTACAGGGTTTCAGCCCCAGCATTTT.